The next 10 T cell receptor beta chains were all read from a single sample in a study of post-analysis software for immune sequencing data. Tagging with unique molecular identifiers was a feature of the TCR beta cDNA libraries. TCRdb reprocessed the PCR reads with MiXCR, giving one entry per CDR3 protein. The repertoire consists of 150,000 or so distinct CDR3 sequences, with 30% to 45% occurring once and the leading ten covering around 30%. Here the sequenced sample was blood, taken after autologous hematopoietic stem cell transplantation. These receptors were obtained from a girl aged 10-17 years with multiple sclerosis.

The chain combines TRBV7-2 with TRBJ1-1; no clear D. The CDR3 is 15 amino acids. Germline CDR1 and CDR2: SGHTA and FQGNSA. The germline V and J ends were trimmed by 1 base and 0 bases, with 9 bases remaining between them. CDR3 sequence: CASSLVSQVNTEAFF. The CDR3 region has the DNA TGTGCCAGCAGCTTAGTTTCCCAGGTGAACACTGAAGCTTTCTTT.

This clonotype was seen at least ten times. CDR3 nucleotide sequence: TGCAGTGCTAGTACAGGGCCAGGGGGAGCCTACGAGCAGTACTTC. It yields the protein CSASTGPGGAYEQYF. The rearrangement uses TRBV20-1 and TRBJ2-7, with TRBD1 identical over 7 bases. Trimming removed 3 bases from V and 2 bases from J; junction bases left unmatched: 10. The CDR3 runs to 15 residues. Germline-derived CDR1 and CDR2 are DFQATT and SNEGSKA (reference sequence).

Of note for this clonotype: One junction end disagrees with the germline gene, perhaps due to a read error. The chain uses TRBV29-1 and TRBJ2-2; TRBD2 might be the D (5 bases). The CDR3 runs 14 residues. Per the germline V gene, CDR1 is SQVTM and CDR2 is ANQGSEA. The CDR3 nucleotides are TGCAGCGTTGAAGGCCTCTCGGTCACCGGGGAGCGGTTTTTT. The encoded protein is CSVEGLSVTGERFF.

This chain links TRBV5-1 with TRBJ2-5; 9 bases fit TRBD1. Germline CDR1 and CDR2: SGHRS and YFSETQ. CDR3 size: 14 residues. J was trimmed by 4 bases and V by 0 bases; bases with no gene match: 1. The CDR3 DNA reads TGCGCCAGCAGCTTGGGACAGGGGGGAGAGACCCAGTACTTC. Protein sequence: CASSLGQGGETQYF.

V and J are TRBV6-5 and TRBJ2-4; TRBD1 matches at 7 bases. The CDR3 is 14 residues long. With V trimmed by 4 bases and J by 7 bases, 7 bases remained unmatched. Germline lookup yields CDR1 MNHEY and CDR2 SVGAGI. The CDR3, as DNA: TGTGCCAGCAGTTCAGGACAGGACATGAACATTCAGTACTTC. Its translation is CASSSGQDMNIQYF.

Of note for this clonotype: The final CDR3 position lacks the conserved phenylalanine or tryptophan, pointing to a likely read error. The DNA is left out, because the CDR3 cannot be placed on it with certainty; the CDR3 is given as TCRdb lists it. J is TRBJ2-5 and V is TRBV12-3 or TRBV12-4; the table calls TRBD2, which could not be checked here. A total of 15 residues make up the CDR3, ends included. Here the CDR3 reads CASRPGLAGSETQYS.

The genes are TRBV20-1 and TRBJ2-7; TRBD2 aligns across 10 bases. The V gene's germline CDR1 is DFQATT and CDR2 SNEGSKA (reference sequence). With 2 bases clipped from V and 2 bases from J, the junction kept 3 bases outside the gene matches. There are 14 residues in the CDR3. The DNA for the CDR3 is TGCAGTGCTAGAAGGACTAGCGGAACCTACGAGCAGTACTTC. It encodes CSARRTSGTYEQYF.

The chain recombines TRBV6-1 with TRBJ1-5, with D perhaps TRBD1 (5 bases). The germline V gene has CDR1 MNHNS and CDR2 SASEGT. The CDR3 is 13 residues long. Trimming cost V 8 bases and J 2 bases, with 10 bases left between them. The CDR3 region is CASQGLGNQPQHF. Written as DNA, the CDR3 is TGTGCCAGCCAGGGTTTAGGCAATCAGCCCCAGCATTTT.

This clonotype was seen only a few times. This sequence joins TRBV6-5 and TRBJ1-2; 7 nucleotides match TRBD1. Germline loops: CDR1 MNHEY, CDR2 SVGAGI. There are 14 residues in the CDR3. V was clipped by 7 bases and J by 13 bases; unmatched bases: 18. This CDR3 is CASTYAGQKGSCTF. Written as DNA, the CDR3 is TGTGCCAGCACCTATGCGGGACAGAAAGGGAGCTGCACCTTC.

With respect to this clonotype: One base away lies a much larger clone, so this may be a sequencing read error. The chain recombines TRBV29-1 with TRBJ2-1; 13 bases map to TRBD2. Germline V gene sequence: CDR1 SQVTM, CDR2 ANQGSEA. The CDR3 length is 14 residues. The CDR3 protein is CSVVLAGGPLEQVF. In DNA form, the CDR3 reads TGCAGCGTTGTACTAGCGGGAGGGCCCCTTGAGCAGGTCTTC.